The 18 T cell receptor beta chains below all came from one sample that was sequenced in a study of CXCR3-negative and CXCR3-positive naive CD8 T cells. Findings of the study overall: Comparison of naive cells showed more hydrophobic TRB CDR3s in CXCR3-positive than in CXCR3-negative naive cells.

For these TCRs, the target antigens are not known. Libraries of TRB cDNA were made by 5' RACE and carried UMIs. TCRdb reprocessed the 5' RACE reads and reports one entry per CDR3 protein, with no DNA. This sample's clone table lists 150,000 to 160,000 distinct CDR3 sequences. The sample taken for sequencing was naive CXCR3+ CD8+ T cells from blood. Subset meaning: CD45RO-CCR7+CD27+CD95- naive CD8+ T cells expressing CXCR3 (TNR3+). These receptors were collected from a human donor in good health. Some clones in this sample may be carry-over from other donors' samples.

The CDR3 reads CASSLNRGESSYNEQFF. V gene TRBV28 combines with J gene TRBJ2-1; as DNA is missing, the TRBD1 call by TCRdb cannot be tested. The CDR3 runs to 17 residues. Germline CDR1 MDHEN, CDR2 SYDVKM.

The chain employs TRBV14 and TRBJ2-1; TCRdb lists TRBD2, though no DNA is available to test this call. CDR3 length: 18 residues. Looked up from germline, CDR1 is SGHDN and CDR2 is FVKESK. Here the CDR3 reads CASSLLGGLLSSYNEQFF.

This rearrangement joins TRBV7-9 to TRBJ2-1; with no DNA, the TCRdb D assignment of TRBD1 cannot be verified. CDR1 SEHNR and CDR2 FQNEAQ come from the germline V gene (reference sequence). The CDR3 runs 14 residues. CDR3 protein: CASSLGGGYTEQFF.

The CDR3 is CASSLTGGGGSGNTIYF. The rearrangement uses TRBV7-8 and TRBJ1-3. The germline V gene encodes CDR1 SGHVS and CDR2 FQNEAQ. This CDR3 spans 17 amino acids.

V gene TRBV28 combines with J gene TRBJ2-5; TCRdb designates TRBD2, a call that cannot be tested without DNA. Germline assignment: CDR1 MDHEN and CDR2 SYDVKM. The CDR3 runs 16 residues. Here the CDR3 reads CASSFVHGGLQETQYF.

CDR3 region: CASSPLLAGDYNEQFF. The chain links TRBV3-1 to TRBJ2-1; TCRdb lists TRBD2, though no DNA is available to test this call. The CDR3 contains 16 residues. The germline gives CDR1 LGHDT, CDR2 YNNKEL (reference sequence).

The rearrangement links TRBV6-5 to TRBJ2-7; the D call of TRBD2 rests on TCRdb alone, since no DNA is present to check it. In germline, CDR1 is MNHEY, CDR2 SVGAGI. This CDR3 region has 13 residues. CDR3 loop: CAAGEVPSYEQYF.

J is TRBJ2-7 and V is TRBV7-9. CDR3 length equals 14 residues. Per the germline V gene, CDR1 is SEHNR and CDR2 is FQNEAQ (reference sequence). The CDR3 loop is CASSLDRGVYEQYF.

The rearrangement uses TRBV12-3 or TRBV12-4 and TRBJ2-3. This CDR3 spans 11 amino acids. Here the CDR3 reads CASSFGDTQYF.

V and J are TRBV6-2 or TRBV6-3 and TRBJ1-1. CDR1 MNHEY and CDR2 SVGEGT come from the germline V gene. The CDR3 extends over 15 amino acids. The CDR3 here is CASTQEGPGWTEAFF.

This chain uses TRBV11-2 with TRBJ2-1; TCRdb lists TRBD2, though no DNA is available to test this call. The V gene's germline CDR1 is SGHAT and CDR2 FQNNGV. There are 15 residues in the CDR3. The CDR3 sequence: CASSFGLADYNEQFF.

J is TRBJ2-5 and V is TRBV7-6; the TRBD2 assignment by TCRdb is unverifiable without DNA. This CDR3 comprises 16 residues. CDR1 is SGHVS, CDR2 FNYEAQ, per germline. This chain's CDR3 is CASSLVAEEYQETQYF.

The rearrangement joins TRBV7-9 to TRBJ2-1; TCRdb proposes TRBD2, but this gene call is untestable without DNA. This CDR3 has 22 amino acids. CDR1 is SEHNR, CDR2 FQNEAQ, per germline (reference sequence). CDR3 in amino acids: CASITSGGAHQSPSSSYNEQFF.

This chain uses TRBV29-1 with TRBJ2-1. Germline CDR1 SQVTM, CDR2 ANQGSEA. The CDR3 runs 12 residues. CDR3 protein: CSVTREFNEQFF.

V is TRBV23-1 and J is TRBJ2-7; TCRdb designates TRBD1, a call that cannot be tested without DNA. TRBV23-1 carries the ORF label, with uncertain function. The CDR3 runs 14 residues. Here the CDR3 reads CATGQGRGSYEQYF.

The V gene is TRBV7-6, the J gene TRBJ2-2. The CDR3 has 19 residues. The germline CDR1 and CDR2 sequences are SGHVS and FNYEAQ. CDR3 loop: CASSLARKRLGRNTGELFF. The whole variable domain, filled in from reference TRBV7-6 and TRBJ2-2, reads GAGVSQSPRYKVTKRGQDVALRCDPISGHVSLYWYRQALGQGPEFLTYFNYEAQQDKSGLPNDRFSAERPEGSISTLTIQRTEQRDSAMYRCASSLARKRLGRNTGELFFGEGSRLTVL.

This chain links TRBV27 with TRBJ2-1; TCRdb returns TRBD1, unconfirmable since there is no DNA. Germline CDR1 and CDR2: MNHEY and SMNVEV (reference sequence). The CDR3 loop spans 17 amino acids. This CDR3 reads CASSLPGREVPYNEQFF.

This chain links TRBV5-4 with TRBJ2-2; TCRdb's D call of TRBD2 is untestable without DNA. CDR3 length equals 16 residues. Germline lookup yields CDR1 SGHNT and CDR2 YYREEE (reference sequence). The CDR3 sequence: CASSQSLLAWSGELFF.